This T cell receptor beta chain was sequenced during a study of cytomegalovirus exposure and HLA in healthy donors. Turning to the study itself: Assignment to the Caucasian-associated ancestry cluster applied to around 76% of the approximately 390 genotyped donors.

Primers for the PCR totalled 60 Vbeta and 13 Jbeta. The table came from immunoSEQ multiplex PCR; TCRdb's copy has only in-frame clones and leaves some out. This repertoire shows 95,000 to 150,000 clones, under 80% found once; its top ten account for 3.5% to 4.5%. The CDR3 consists of 15 residues. The germline V gene has CDR1 SGHTA and CDR2 FQGTGA. Germline trimming cut 2 bases from V and 2 bases from J; bases unmatched to any gene: 4. This chain uses TRBV7-3 with TRBJ2-5, with 8 bases matching TRBD2. The material sequenced was PBMCs. The source is a middle-aged man in good health and CMV-seropositive. The CDR3 spells CASSLASGSQETQYF. The DNA for the CDR3 is TGTGCCAGCAGCTTAGCTAGCGGGTCGCAAGAGACCCAGTACTTC.